This T cell receptor beta chain was retrieved from a study of control samples from healthy donors and cancer patients (dated by TCRdb to about 2020). Library prep was done by the immunoSEQ multiplex PCR assay. TCRdb carries this immuneACCESS record with in-frame sequences only. Its versions omit some clonotypes, under half of them owing to an unresolved V gene in the studies checked, with the rest unexplained. In all, the sample holds approximately 210,000 clones, and over 80% of those were seen once. The leading ten clones occupy roughly 1.9% of the sample. As to this clone: The specificity of this receptor is unknown. No much larger clone is present one base from it, and per-base qualities are unavailable.

Spanning cysteine to phenylalanine, the CDR3 consists of 15 amino acids. The only DNA kept is the CDR3, 45 bases in frame from the first base. From the germline V gene, CDR1 is SGHTS and CDR2 is YDEGEE. Trimming takes 0 bases from V and 3 bases from J, and the germline ends sit 9 bases apart. The receptor's source is a man aged 25 to 45 in good health. Sequencing used blood. The receptor chain draws on TRBV5-8 and TRBJ2-2; too little of a D gene remains to name it. The CDR3 corresponds to CASSLGLLDTGELFF. The nucleotides read TGTGCCAGCAGCTTGGGACTTTTGGACACCGGGGAGCTGTTTTTT.